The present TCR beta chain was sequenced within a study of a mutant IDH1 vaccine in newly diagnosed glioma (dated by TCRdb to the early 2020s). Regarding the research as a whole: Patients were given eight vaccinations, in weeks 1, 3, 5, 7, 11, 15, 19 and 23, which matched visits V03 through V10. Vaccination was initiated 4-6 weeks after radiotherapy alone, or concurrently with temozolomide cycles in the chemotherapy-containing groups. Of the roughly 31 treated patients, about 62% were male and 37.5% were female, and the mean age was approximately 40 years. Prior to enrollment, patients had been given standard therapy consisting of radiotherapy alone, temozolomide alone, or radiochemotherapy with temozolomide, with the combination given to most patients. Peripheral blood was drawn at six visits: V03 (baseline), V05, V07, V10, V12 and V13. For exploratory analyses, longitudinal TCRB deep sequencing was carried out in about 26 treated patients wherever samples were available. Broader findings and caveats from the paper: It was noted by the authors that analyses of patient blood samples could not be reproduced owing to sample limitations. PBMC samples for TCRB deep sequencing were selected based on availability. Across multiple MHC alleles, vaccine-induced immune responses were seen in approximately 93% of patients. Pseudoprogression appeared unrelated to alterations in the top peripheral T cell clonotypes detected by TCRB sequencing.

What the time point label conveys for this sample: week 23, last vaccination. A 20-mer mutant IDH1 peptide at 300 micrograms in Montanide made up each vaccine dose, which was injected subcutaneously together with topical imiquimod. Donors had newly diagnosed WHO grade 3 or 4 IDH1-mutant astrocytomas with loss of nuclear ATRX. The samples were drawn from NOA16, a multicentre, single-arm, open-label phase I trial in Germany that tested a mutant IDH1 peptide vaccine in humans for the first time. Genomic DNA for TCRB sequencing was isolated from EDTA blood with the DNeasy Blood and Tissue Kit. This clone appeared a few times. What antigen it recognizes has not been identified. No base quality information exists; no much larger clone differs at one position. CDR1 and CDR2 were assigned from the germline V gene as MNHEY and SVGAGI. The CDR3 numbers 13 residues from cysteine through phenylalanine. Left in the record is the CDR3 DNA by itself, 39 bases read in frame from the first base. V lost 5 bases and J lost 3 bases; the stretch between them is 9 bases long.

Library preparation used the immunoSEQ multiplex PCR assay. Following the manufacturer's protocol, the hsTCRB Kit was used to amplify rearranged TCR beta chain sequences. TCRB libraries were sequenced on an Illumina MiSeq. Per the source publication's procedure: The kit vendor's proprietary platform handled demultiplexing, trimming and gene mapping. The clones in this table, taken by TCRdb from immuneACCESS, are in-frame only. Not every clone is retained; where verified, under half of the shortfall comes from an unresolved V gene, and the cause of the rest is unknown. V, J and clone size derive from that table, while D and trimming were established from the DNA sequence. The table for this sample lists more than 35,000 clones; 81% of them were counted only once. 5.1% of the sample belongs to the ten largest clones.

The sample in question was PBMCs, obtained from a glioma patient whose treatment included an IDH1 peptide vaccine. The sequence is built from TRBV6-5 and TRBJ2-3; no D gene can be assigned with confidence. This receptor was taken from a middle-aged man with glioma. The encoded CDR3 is CASSTSETDTQYF. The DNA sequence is TGTGCCAGCAGTACGAGCGAGACAGATACGCAGTATTTT.